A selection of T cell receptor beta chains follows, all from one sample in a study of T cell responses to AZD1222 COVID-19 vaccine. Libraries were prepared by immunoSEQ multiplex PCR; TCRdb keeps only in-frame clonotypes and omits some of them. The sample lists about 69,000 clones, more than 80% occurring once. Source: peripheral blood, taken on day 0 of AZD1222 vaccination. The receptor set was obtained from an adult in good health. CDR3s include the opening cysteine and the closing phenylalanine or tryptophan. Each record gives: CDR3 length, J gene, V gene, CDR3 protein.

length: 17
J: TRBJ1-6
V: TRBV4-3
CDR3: CASSQGPVGLGNSPLHF

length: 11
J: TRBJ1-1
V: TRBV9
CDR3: CASILGTEAFF

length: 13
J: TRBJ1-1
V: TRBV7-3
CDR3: CASSSRGQTEAFF

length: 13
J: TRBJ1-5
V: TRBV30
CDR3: CAWRSTANQPQHF

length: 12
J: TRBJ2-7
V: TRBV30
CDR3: CAWKQGVHEQYF

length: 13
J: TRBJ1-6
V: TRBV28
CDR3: CASIGQNNSPLHF

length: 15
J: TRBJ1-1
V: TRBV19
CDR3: CASSLQGNMNTEAFF

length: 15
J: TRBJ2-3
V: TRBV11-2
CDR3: CASSGTSGGTDTQYF

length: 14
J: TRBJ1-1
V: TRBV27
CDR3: CASSIGGQRTEAFF

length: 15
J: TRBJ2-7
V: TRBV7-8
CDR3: CASSSRRGPTYEQYF

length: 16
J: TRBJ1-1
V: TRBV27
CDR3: CASSLSGTGYSTEAFF

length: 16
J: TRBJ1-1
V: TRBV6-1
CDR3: CASSESLGRGRTEAFF

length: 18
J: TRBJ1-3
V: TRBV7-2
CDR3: CASSFFLGQGLSGNTIYF

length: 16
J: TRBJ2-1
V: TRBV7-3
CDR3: CASSLTQALEGNEQFF

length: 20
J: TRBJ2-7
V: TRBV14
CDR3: CASSQGPGQGYTRSSYEQYF

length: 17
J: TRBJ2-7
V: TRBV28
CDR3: CASSSPRSGTGHYEQYF

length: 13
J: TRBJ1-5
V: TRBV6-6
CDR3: CASRYRVNQPQHF

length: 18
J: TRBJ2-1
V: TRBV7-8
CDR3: CASSLTLAGASSYNEQFF